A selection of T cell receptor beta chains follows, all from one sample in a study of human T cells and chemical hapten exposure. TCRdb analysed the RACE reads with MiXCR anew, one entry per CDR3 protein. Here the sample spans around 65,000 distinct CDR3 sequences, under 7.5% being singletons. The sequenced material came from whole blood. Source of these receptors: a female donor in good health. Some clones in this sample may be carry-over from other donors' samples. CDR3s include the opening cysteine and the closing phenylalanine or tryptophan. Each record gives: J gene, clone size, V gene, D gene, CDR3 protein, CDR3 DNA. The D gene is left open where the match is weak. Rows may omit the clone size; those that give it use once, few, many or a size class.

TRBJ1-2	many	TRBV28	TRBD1	CASTDRNGYTF	TGTGCCAGCACGGACAGGAATGGCTACACCTTC
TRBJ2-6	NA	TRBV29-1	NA	CSVNSPHEANVLTF	TGCAGCGTAAACAGTCCCCACGAGGCCAACGTCCTGACTTTC
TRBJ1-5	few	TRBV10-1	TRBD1	CATQGVQPQHF	TGCGCCACACAGGGGGTTCAGCCCCAGCATTTT
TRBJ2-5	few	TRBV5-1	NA	CASRQTGTPLETQYF	TGCGCCAGCCGACAAACAGGGACCCCCTTAGAGACCCAGTACTTC
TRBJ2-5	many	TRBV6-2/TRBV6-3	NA	CASTNGRAETQYF	TGTGCCAGCACCAATGGAAGGGCAGAGACCCAGTACTTC
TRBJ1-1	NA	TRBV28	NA	CASSLLSEGPEAFF	TGTGCCAGCAGTTTATTGTCCGAGGGGCCTGAAGCTTTCTTT
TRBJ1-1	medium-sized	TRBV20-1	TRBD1	CSARQGDTEAFF	TGCAGTGCTAGACAGGGGGACACTGAAGCTTTCTTT
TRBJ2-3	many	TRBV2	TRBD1	CASHRDRSTDTQYF	TGTGCCAGCCACCGGGACAGGAGCACAGATACGCAGTATTTT
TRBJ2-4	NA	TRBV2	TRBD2	CASSAGSGVKNIQYF	TGTGCCAGCAGTGCGGGGAGCGGGGTAAAAAACATTCAGTACTTC
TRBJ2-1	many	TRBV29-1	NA	CSVEVLGDNEQFF	TGCAGCGTTGAAGTTTTAGGGGACAATGAGCAGTTCTTC
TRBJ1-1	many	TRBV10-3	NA	CAINAGPETEAFF	TGTGCCATCAATGCAGGGCCTGAGACTGAAGCTTTCTTT
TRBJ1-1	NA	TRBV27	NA	CASRTTRGGPFF	TGTGCCAGCCGGACGACCCGGGGGGGACCTTTCTTT
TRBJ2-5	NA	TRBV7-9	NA	CASPDEETQYF	TGTGCCAGCCCGGACGAAGAGACCCAGTACTTC
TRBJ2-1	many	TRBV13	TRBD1	CASSAPGTGDNEQFF	TGTGCCAGCAGCGCCCCCGGGACAGGTGACAATGAGCAGTTCTTC
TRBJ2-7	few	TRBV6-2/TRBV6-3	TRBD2	CASRTGLAGEQYF	TGTGCCAGCAGAACGGGACTAGCGGGGGAGCAGTACTTC
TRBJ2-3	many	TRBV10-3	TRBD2	CAIAGLAESADTQYF	TGTGCCATCGCCGGACTAGCTGAGTCCGCAGATACGCAGTATTTT
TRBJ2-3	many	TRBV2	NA	CASSEAVDPSSTDTQYF	TGTGCCAGCAGTGAAGCGGTGGACCCCTCTAGCACAGATACGCAGTATTTT
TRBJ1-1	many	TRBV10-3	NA	CAISEIKRMNTEAFF	TGTGCCATCAGTGAGATTAAACGGATGAACACTGAAGCTTTCTTT
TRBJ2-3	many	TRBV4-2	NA	CASSRREDLTDTQYF	TGTGCCAGCAGCCGTCGTGAAGACCTCACAGATACGCAGTATTTT
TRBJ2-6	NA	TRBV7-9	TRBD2	CASSLPLTSGRAELSSGANVLTF	TGTGCCAGCAGCTTACCCCTGACTAGCGGGAGGGCCGAGTTGAGCTCTGGGGCCAACGTCCTGACTTTC
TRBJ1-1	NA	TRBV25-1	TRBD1	CASRGQGGKSNTEAFF	TGTGCCAGCAGGGGACAGGGGGGTAAGTCGAACACTGAAGCTTTCTTT
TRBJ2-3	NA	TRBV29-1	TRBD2	CSVQDRLAGNTDTQYF	TGCAGCGTTCAGGACAGACTAGCGGGGAACACAGATACGCAGTATTTT
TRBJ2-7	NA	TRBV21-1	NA	CASSPRPPEQYF	TGTGCCAGCAGCCCCCGCCCCCCCGAGCAGTACTTC
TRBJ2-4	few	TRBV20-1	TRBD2	CSAITILAGAKNIQYF	TGCAGTGCTATAACTATTCTAGCGGGAGCCAAAAACATTCAGTACTTC
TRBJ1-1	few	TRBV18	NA	CASSPLEGGGDTEAFF	TGTGCCAGCTCACCACTTGAGGGTGGGGGAGACACTGAAGCTTTCTTT
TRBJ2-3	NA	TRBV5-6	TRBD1	CASSLSGTGALGTQYF	TGTGCCAGCAGCTTGTCGGGGACAGGGGCTCTAGGTACGCAGTATTTT
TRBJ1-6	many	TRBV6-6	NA	CASSSDTNNSPLHF	TGTGCCAGCAGTTCGGACACTAATAATTCACCCCTCCACTTT
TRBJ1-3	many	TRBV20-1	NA	CSASGNSGNTIYF	TGCAGTGCTAGTGGAAACTCTGGAAACACCATATATTTT
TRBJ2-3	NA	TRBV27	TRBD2	CASSEYLAGPTDMQYF	TGTGCCAGCAGTGAGTACCTAGCGGGACCCACAGATATGCAGTATTTT
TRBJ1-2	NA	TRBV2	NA	CASTGTYGYTF	TGTGCCAGCACGGGCACCTATGGCTACACCTTC
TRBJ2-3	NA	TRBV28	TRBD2	CASRPGGDPSTDTQYF	TGTGCCAGTCGCCCGGGGGGGGACCCTAGCACAGATACGCAGTATTTT
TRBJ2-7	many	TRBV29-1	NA	CSVTGEFYEQYF	TGCAGCGTTACTGGGGAATTCTACGAGCAGTACTTC
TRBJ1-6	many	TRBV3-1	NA	CASSQADNSPLHF	TGTGCCAGCAGCCAAGCGGATAATTCACCCCTCCACTTT
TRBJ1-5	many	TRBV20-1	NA	CSARGTSSNQPQHF	TGCAGTGCTAGAGGGACTTCAAGCAATCAGCCCCAGCATTTT
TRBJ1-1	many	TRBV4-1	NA	CASSHPLNTEAFF	TGCGCCAGCAGCCACCCCCTGAACACTGAAGCTTTCTTT
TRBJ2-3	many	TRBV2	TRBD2	CAGSGTSEADTQYF	TGTGCCGGCTCCGGGACTAGTGAAGCAGATACGCAGTATTTT
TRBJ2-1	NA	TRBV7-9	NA	CASSPTGFPNEQFF	TGTGCCAGCAGCCCAACGGGCTTCCCCAATGAGCAGTTCTTC
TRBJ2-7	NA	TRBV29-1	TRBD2	CSVGSGSSNEQYF	TGCAGCGTTGGTAGCGGGAGCTCGAACGAGCAGTACTTC
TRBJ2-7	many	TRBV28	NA	CASMGLNSYEQYF	TGTGCCAGCATGGGACTCAACTCCTACGAGCAGTACTTC
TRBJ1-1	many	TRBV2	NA	CATRGEGRGAFF	TGTGCCACCCGGGGGGAAGGGCGCGGGGCTTTCTTT
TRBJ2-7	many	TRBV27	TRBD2	CASSPETSGYEQYF	TGTGCCAGCAGCCCCGAGACTAGCGGCTACGAGCAGTACTTC
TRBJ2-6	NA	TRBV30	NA	CAWSLGSGANVLTF	TGTGCCTGGAGTCTAGGCTCTGGGGCCAACGTCCTGACTTTC
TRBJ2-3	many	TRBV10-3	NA	CAITYGSRQDTQYF	TGTGCCATCACATACGGGTCCAGGCAAGATACGCAGTATTTT
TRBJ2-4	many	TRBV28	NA	CASSLPNRERYF	TGTGCCAGCAGTTTACCCAACAGGGAGAGGTACTTC
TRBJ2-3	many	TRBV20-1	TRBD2	CSAIGTSDTDTQYF	TGCAGTGCTATCGGGACTAGCGACACAGATACGCAGTATTTT
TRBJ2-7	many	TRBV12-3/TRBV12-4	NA	CASSFGRVAGEQYF	TGTGCCAGCAGTTTCGGACGGGTCGCGGGCGAGCAGTACTTC
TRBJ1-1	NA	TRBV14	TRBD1	CASSQYRGGSTEAFF	TGTGCCAGCAGCCAATACAGGGGCGGAAGCACTGAAGCTTTCTTT
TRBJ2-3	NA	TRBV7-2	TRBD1	CASSPGTGRFTDTQYF	TGTGCCAGCAGCCCTGGGACAGGCCGATTCACAGATACGCAGTATTTT
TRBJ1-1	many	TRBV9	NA	CASSQRPNTEAFF	TGTGCCAGCAGCCAACGACCGAACACTGAAGCTTTCTTT
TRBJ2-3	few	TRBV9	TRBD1	CASSAVGQTTDTQYF	TGTGCCAGCAGCGCCGTGGGACAGACCACAGATACGCAGTATTTT
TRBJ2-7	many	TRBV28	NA	CASSTGPYDGVEQYF	TGTGCCAGCAGCACAGGTCCCTACGATGGGGTCGAGCAGTACTTC
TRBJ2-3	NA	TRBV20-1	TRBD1	CSAPAPRQGAGDTQYF	TGCAGTGCCCCAGCCCCAAGACAGGGGGCCGGAGATACGCAGTATTTT
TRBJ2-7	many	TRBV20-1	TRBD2	CSASPGGSYEQYF	TGCAGTGCTAGCCCGGGAGGTAGCTACGAGCAGTACTTC
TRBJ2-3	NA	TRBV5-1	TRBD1	CASSPRQGASDTQYF	TGCGCCAGCAGCCCACGACAGGGGGCCTCAGATACGCAGTATTTT
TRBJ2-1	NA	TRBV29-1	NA	CSVDVWRNYNEQFF	TGCAGCGTTGATGTTTGGCGGAACTACAATGAGCAGTTCTTC
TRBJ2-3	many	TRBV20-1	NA	CSAPGNSDTQYF	TGCAGTGCTCCGGGGAATTCGGATACGCAGTATTTT
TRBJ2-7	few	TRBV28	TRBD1	CASSPSMAGGYEQYF	TGTGCCAGCAGTCCCTCAATGGCAGGGGGTTACGAGCAGTACTTC